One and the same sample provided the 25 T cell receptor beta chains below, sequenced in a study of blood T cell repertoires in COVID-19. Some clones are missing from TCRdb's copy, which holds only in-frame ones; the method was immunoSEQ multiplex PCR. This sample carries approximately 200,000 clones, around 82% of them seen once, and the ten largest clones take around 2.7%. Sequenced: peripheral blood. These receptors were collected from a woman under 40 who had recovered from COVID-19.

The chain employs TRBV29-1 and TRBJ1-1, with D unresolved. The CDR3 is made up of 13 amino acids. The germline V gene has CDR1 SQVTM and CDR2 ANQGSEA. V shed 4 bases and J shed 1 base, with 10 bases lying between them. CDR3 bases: TGCAGCGTTGTCGTTAGTGAGAACACTGAAGCTTTCTTT. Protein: CSVVVSENTEAFF.

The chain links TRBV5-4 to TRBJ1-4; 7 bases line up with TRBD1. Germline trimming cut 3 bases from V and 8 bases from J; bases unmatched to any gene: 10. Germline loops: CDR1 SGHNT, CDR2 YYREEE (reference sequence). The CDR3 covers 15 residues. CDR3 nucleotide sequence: TGTGCCAGCAGCTCACAGGGGCGGCGCGGCGAAAAACTGTTTTTT. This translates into CASSSQGRRGEKLFF.

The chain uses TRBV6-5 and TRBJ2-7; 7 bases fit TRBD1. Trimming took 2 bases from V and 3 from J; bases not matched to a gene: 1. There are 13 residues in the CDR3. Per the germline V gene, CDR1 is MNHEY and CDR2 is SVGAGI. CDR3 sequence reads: CASSYRQGYEQYF. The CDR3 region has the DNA TGTGCCAGCAGTTACCGACAGGGCTACGAGCAGTACTTC.

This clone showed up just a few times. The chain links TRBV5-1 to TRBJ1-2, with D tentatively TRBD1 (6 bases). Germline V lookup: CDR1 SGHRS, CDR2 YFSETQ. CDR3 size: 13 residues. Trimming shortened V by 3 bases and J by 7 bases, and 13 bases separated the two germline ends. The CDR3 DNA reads TGCGCCAGCAGCTACCAGGGGCCGAGTGGCTACACCTTC. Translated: CASSYQGPSGYTF.

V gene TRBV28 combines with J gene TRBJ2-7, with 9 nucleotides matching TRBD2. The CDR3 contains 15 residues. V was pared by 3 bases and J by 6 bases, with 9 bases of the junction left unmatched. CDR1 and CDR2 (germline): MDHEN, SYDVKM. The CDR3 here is CASSFMREGRVEQYF. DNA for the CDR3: TGTGCCAGCAGTTTTATGCGGGAGGGCCGAGTCGAGCAGTACTTC.

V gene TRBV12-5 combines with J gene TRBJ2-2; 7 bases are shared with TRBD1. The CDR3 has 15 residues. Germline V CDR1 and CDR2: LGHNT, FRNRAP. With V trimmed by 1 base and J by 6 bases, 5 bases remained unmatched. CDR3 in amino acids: CASGLGRGGSGELFF. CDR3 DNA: TGTGCTAGTGGTTTGGGTCGAGGGGGCTCCGGGGAGCTGTTTTTT.

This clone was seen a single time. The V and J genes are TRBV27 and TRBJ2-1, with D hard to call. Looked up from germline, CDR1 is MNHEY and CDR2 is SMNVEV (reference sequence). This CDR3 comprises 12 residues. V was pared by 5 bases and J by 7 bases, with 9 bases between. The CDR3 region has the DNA TGTGCCAGCAGTCTCATCGGGAATGAGCAGTTCTTC. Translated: CASSLIGNEQFF.

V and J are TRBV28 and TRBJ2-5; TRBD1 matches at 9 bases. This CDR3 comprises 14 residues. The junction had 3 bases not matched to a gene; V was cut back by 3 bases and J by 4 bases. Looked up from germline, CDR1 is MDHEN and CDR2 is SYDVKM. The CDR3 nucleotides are TGTGCCAGCAGTTTCCTGGACAGGGGAGAGACCCAGTACTTC. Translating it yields CASSFLDRGETQYF.

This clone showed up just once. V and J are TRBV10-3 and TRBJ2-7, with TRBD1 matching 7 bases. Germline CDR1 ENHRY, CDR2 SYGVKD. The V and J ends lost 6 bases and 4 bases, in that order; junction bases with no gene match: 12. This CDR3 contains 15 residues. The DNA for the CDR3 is TGTGCCATCAGCCATCCCCGGGACAGTCAGTACGAGCAGTACTTC. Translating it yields CAISHPRDSQYEQYF.

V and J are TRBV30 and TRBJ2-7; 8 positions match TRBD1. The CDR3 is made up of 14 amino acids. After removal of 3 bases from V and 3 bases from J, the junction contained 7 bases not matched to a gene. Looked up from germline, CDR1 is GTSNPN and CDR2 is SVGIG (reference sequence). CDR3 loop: CAWSAGQGFYEQYF. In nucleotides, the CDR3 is TGTGCCTGGAGCGCTGGACAGGGTTTCTACGAGCAGTACTTC. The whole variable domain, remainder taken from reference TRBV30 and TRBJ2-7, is SQTIHQWPATLVQPVGSPLSLECTVEGTSNPNLYWYRQAAGRGLQLLFYSVGIGQISSEVPQNLSASRPQDRQFILSSKKLLLSDSGFYLCAWSAGQGFYEQYFGPGTRLTVT.

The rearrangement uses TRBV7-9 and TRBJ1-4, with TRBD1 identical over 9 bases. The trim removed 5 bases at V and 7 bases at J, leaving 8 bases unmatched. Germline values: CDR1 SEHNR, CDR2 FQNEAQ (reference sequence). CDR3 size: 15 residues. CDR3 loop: CASSPGTGTGEKLFF. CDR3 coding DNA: TGTGCCAGCAGCCCGGGGACAGGGACGGGTGAAAAACTGTTTTTT.

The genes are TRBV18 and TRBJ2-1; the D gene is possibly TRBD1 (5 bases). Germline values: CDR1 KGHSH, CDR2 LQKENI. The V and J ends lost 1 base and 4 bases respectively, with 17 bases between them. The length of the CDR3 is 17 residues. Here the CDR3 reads CASSPQGPGRIYNEQFF. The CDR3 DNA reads TGTGCCAGCTCACCACAGGGGCCTGGGCGGATTTACAATGAGCAGTTCTTC.

The CDR3 DNA sequence: TGTGCCAGTAGTATCCTCGGCAGGGGAGACACTGAAGCTTTCTTT. Translation: CASSILGRGDTEAFF. The chain employs TRBV19 and TRBJ1-1; TRBD1 is a possible D gene (6 bases). V dropped 3 bases and J dropped 3 bases, with 14 bases sitting between them. The CDR3 length is 15 residues. The germline gives CDR1 LNHDA, CDR2 SQIVND (reference sequence).

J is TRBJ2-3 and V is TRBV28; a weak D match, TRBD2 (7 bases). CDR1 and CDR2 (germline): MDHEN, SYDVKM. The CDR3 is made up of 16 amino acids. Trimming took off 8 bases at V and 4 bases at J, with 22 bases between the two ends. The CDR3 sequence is CASQVGGTIGADTQYF. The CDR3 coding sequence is TGTGCCAGCCAAGTGGGGGGGACAATAGGCGCAGATACGCAGTATTTT. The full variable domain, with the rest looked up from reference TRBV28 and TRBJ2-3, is DVKVTQSSRYLVKRTGEKVFLECVQDMDHENMFWYRQDPGLGLRLIYFSYDVKMKEKGDIPEGYSVSREKKERFSLILESASTNQTSMYLCASQVGGTIGADTQYFGPGTRLTVL.

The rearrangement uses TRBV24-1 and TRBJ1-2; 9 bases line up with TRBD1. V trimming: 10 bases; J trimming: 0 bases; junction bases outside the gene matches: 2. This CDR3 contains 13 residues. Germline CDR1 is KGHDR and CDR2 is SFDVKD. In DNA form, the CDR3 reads TGTGCCACAGGGACAGGGACTAACTATGGCTACACCTTC. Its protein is CATGTGTNYGYTF.

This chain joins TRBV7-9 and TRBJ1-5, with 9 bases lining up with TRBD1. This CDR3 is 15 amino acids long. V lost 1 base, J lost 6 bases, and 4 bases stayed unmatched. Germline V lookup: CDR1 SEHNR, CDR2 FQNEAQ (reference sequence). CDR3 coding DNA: TGTGCCAGCAGCTTAGGGACAGGGGATACTCAGCCCCAGCATTTT. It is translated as CASSLGTGDTQPQHF.

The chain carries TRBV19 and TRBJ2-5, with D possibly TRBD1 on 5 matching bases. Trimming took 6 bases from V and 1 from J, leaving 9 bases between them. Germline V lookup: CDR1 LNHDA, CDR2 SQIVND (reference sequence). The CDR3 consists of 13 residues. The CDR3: CASRGQSQETQYF. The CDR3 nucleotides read TGTGCCAGTAGGGGGCAGAGCCAAGAGACCCAGTACTTC.

The CDR3 nucleotides read TGTGCCAGCAAAAGACAGGGGAATCATTCACCCCTCCACTTT. The encoded protein is CASKRQGNHSPLHF. The chain links TRBV21-1 to TRBJ1-6; the table gives TRBD1 as D, unverified against the DNA. TRBV21-1 counts as a pseudogene. The CDR3 extends over 14 amino acids.

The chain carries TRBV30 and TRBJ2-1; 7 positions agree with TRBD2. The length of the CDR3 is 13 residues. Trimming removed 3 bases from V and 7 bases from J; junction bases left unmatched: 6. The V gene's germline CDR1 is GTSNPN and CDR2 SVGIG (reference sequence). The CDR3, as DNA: TGTGCCTGGAGGCTAGCGGAGCCTAATGAGCAGTTCTTC. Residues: CAWRLAEPNEQFF.

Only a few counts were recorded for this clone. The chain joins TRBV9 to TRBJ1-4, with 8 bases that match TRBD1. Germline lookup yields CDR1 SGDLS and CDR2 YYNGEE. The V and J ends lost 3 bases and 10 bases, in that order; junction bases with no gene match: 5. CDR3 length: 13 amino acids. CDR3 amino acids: CASSGTDRGKLFF. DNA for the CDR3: TGTGCCAGCAGCGGGACTGACAGGGGAAAACTGTTTTTT.

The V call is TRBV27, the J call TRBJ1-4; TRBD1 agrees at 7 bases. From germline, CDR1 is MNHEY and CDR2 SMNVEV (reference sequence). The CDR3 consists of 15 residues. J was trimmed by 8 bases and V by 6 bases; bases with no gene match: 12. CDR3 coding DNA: TGTGCCAGCAGGCCCCACAGGACAGGACGGGAAAAACTGTTTTTT. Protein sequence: CASRPHRTGREKLFF.

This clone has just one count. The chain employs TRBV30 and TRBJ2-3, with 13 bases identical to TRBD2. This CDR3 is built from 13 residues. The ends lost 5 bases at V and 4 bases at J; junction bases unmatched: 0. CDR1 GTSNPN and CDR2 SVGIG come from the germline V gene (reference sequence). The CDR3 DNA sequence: TGTGCCTGGGGACTAGCGGGAGCAGATACGCAGTATTTT. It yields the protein CAWGLAGADTQYF.

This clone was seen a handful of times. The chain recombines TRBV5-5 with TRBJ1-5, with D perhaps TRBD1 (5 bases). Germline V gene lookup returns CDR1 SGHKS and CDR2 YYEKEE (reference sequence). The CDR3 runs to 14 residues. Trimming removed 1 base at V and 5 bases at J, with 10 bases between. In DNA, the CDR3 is TGTGCCAGCAGCTTGATCGGGGGGGATCAGCCCCAGCATTTT. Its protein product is CASSLIGGDQPQHF.

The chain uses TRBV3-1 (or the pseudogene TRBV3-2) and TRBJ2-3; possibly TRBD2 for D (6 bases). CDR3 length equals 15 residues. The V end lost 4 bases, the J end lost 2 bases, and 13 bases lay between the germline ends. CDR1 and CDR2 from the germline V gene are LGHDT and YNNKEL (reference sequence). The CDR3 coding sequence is TGTGCCAGCAGCCCCGGGTTAGCGGACACAGATACGCAGTATTTT. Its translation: CASSPGLADTDTQYF.

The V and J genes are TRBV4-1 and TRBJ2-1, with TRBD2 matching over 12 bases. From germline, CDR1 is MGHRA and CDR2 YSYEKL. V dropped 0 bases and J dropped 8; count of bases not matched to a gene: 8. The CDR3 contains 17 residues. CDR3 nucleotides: TGCGCCAGCAGCCAAGATACCCCTAGCGGGAGGGGCTATGAGCAGTTCTTC. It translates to CASSQDTPSGRGYEQFF.